A selection of T cell receptor beta chains follows, all from one sample in a study of blood T cell repertoires in COVID-19. Clones were read by immunoSEQ multiplex PCR, and TCRdb kept only the in-frame ones, dropping some. The sample carries 150,000 to 200,000 clones, roughly 87% recorded once. The sequenced material came from peripheral blood. Receptors originate from a woman aged 55-69 years who had recovered from COVID-19. Both conserved end residues are part of each CDR3. Fields, in order: V gene, J gene, D gene, clone size, CDR3 DNA, CDR3 protein. D genes are given only for firm matches. Expanded clones get a size class; other rows say once, few or many, or leave the size out.

TRBV28	TRBJ1-5	-	once	TGTGCCAGCAGTTTTCCAGTTCCTAGCAATCAGCCCCAGCATTTT	CASSFPVPSNQPQHF
TRBV3-1/TRBV3-2	TRBJ2-7	TRBD1	-	TGTGCCAGCAGCCAGAGACAGGGAAAGAACGAGCAGTACTTC	CASSQRQGKNEQYF
TRBV21-1	TRBJ2-7	-	-	TGTGCCAGCAATTTCAACGGCGGCGGAAGCTCCTACGAGCAGTACTTC	CASNFNGGGSSYEQYF
TRBV6-5	TRBJ2-2	TRBD2	-	TGTGCCAGCAGTTATAGGCTAGCGGGGGCCACCGGGGAGCTGTTTTTT	CASSYRLAGATGELFF
TRBV2	TRBJ1-2	-	-	TGTGCCAGCAGACAGTTTGGATCTATGCACTATGGCTACACCTTC	CASRQFGSMHYGYTF
TRBV19	TRBJ2-5	TRBD1	-	TGTGCCAGTAGTTCCCCCGGGACAGGGGAAGCAGAGACCCAGTACTTC	CASSSPGTGEAETQYF
TRBV4-1	TRBJ2-3	-	-	TGCGCCAGCAGCCAATACGGGGGGCAAAGCCCAGATACGCAGTATTTT	CASSQYGGQSPDTQYF
TRBV6-6	TRBJ2-3	TRBD2	-	TGTGCCAGCAGTCTGACTAGCGGGGGGCTATATGCACGAGATACGCAGTATTTT	CASSLTSGGLYARDTQYF
TRBV28	TRBJ2-1	TRBD2	-	TGTGCCAGCAGTTTACGTGGGACTAGCCAGTTCTTC	CASSLRGTSQFF
TRBV5-1	TRBJ1-2	-	-	TGCGCCAGCAGCTTGGGGGGGCCGGACTATGGCTACACCTTC	CASSLGGPDYGYTF
TRBV7-9	TRBJ1-1	TRBD1	-	TGTGCCAGCAGCTTACACCGGGACAGGGAGACTGAAGCTTTCTTT	CASSLHRDRETEAFF
TRBV7-8	TRBJ1-3	-	-	TGTGCCAGCAGCTTAGAGGTCAGGGGTTACTCTGGAAACACCATATATTTT	CASSLEVRGYSGNTIYF
TRBV7-9	TRBJ2-1	TRBD1	-	TGTGCCAGCAGCCCCCGGGACAGGGCTCGCAATGAGCAGTTCTTC	CASSPRDRARNEQFF
TRBV7-8	TRBJ1-1	TRBD1	-	TGTGCCAGCAGCAAGCAACCGGACAGGGGGATCACTGAAGCTTTCTTT	CASSKQPDRGITEAFF
TRBV5-1	TRBJ1-4	-	-	TGCGCCAGCAGCCCCGCCGGGCCTTCCAGGGGTGAAAAACTGTTTTTT	CASSPAGPSRGEKLFF
TRBV10-3	TRBJ1-1	-	-	TGTGCCGTTGGGTCCAGCGGTTACACTGAAGCTTTCTTT	CAVGSSGYTEAFF
TRBV5-5	TRBJ1-5	-	-	TGTGCCAGCAGCTTTGGCCCAACGGCCCAGGAGCCCCAGCATTTT	CASSFGPTAQEPQHF
TRBV7-3	TRBJ2-3	TRBD2	-	TGTGCCAGCAGCTCCTCTAGCGGGGGGCGCACAGATACGCAGTATTTT	CASSSSSGGRTDTQYF
TRBV20-1	TRBJ2-5	-	-	TGCAGTGCTCTAGAAGAGACCCAGTACTTC	CSALEETQYF
TRBV5-4	TRBJ2-7	TRBD1	-	TGTGCCAGCAGCTTGGGGAACAGGGGGCAGCGCGAGCAGTACTTC	CASSLGNRGQREQYF
TRBV7-9	TRBJ1-1	TRBD1	-	TGTGCCAGCAGCTTGGGACAGGGGGCTTACACTGAAGCTTTCTTT	CASSLGQGAYTEAFF
TRBV10-1	TRBJ2-1	TRBD2	-	TGCGCCAGCAGTTCTGGCGGGGGGTACAATGAGCAGTTCTTC	CASSSGGGYNEQFF
TRBV28	TRBJ1-4	-	-	TGTGCCAGCAACCTGGACAGTGCCAATGAAATGCTGTTTTTT	CASNLDSANEMLFF
TRBV7-8	TRBJ1-6	-	-	TGTGCCAGCAGCTTATCTGCCCAGATAAATTCACCCCTCCACTTT	CASSLSAQINSPLHF
TRBV5-4	TRBJ1-2	TRBD1	-	TGTGCCAGCAGCTCCGGGACAGGGGATTACTATGGCTACACCTTC	CASSSGTGDYYGYTF
TRBV4-3	TRBJ1-2	TRBD1	medium-sized	TGCGCCAGCAGCCAAGATCAACAGGGGGTTCGAGGCTACACCTTC	CASSQDQQGVRGYTF
TRBV3-1/TRBV3-2	TRBJ1-1	TRBD1	-	TGTGCCAGCAGCCACCGGGACAGGGACACTGAAGCTTTCTTT	CASSHRDRDTEAFF
TRBV20-1	TRBJ1-2	TRBD1	-	TGCAGTGCAAGGACAGGCTATGGCTACACCTTC	CSARTGYGYTF
TRBV5-1	TRBJ2-7	TRBD1	-	TGCGCCAGCAGCCCAGGACAGGGTGGCTACGAGCAGTACTTC	CASSPGQGGYEQYF
TRBV3-1/TRBV3-2	TRBJ2-1	TRBD1	-	TGTGCCAGCAGCCAACGGGACAGGGGCCCCCGGGAGCAGTTCTTC	CASSQRDRGPREQFF